These 22 T cell receptor beta chains came from one sample sequenced in a study of early T cells in non-severe SARS-CoV-2 infection. TCRdb re-called the 5' RACE reads with MiXCR, one entry per CDR3 protein. This table has about 25,000 distinct CDR3 sequences, around 4% appearing once. Sequencing was carried out using whole blood. These receptors were taken from an adult who was a healthcare worker with PCR-confirmed SARS-CoV-2 infection or an uninfected control (not recorded which).

This clonotype showed up many times. This sequence joins TRBV11-3 and TRBJ2-5; 12 bases are a match to TRBD2. The germline CDR1 and CDR2 sequences are SGHNT and YENEEA. The junction had 6 bases not matched to a gene; V was cut back by 5 bases and J by 2 bases. This CDR3 is 16 amino acids long. For the CDR3, the DNA is TGTGCCAGCAGCCAAGGACTAGCGGGGATACAAGAGACCCAGTACTTC. Translated, it gives CASSQGLAGIQETQYF.

This clonotype has at least ten counts. The chain is built from TRBV4-3 and TRBJ2-3, with D uncertain. The CDR3 consists of 13 residues. Deletions cut 0 bases from V and 3 bases from J, with 4 bases between. Per germline, CDR1 LGHNA and CDR2 YSLEER. The CDR3 region is CASSQDKTDTQYF. CDR3 bases: TGCGCCAGCAGCCAAGATAAGACAGATACGCAGTATTTT.

This clonotype was detected ten times or more. The rearrangement links TRBV6-1 to TRBJ2-7, with D possibly matching TRBD2 (7 bases). The CDR3 has 15 residues. The germline V gene encodes CDR1 MNHNS and CDR2 SASEGT. V was shortened by 5 bases and J by 0 bases, with 14 bases between the two germline ends. The CDR3 loop reads CASSRGGDLSYEQYV. Written as DNA, the CDR3 is TGTGCCAGCAGTCGAGGGGGGGATCTCTCCTACGAGCAGTACGTC.

This clonotype was seen at least ten times. This sequence joins TRBV29-1 and TRBJ2-2, with 9 bases aligning to TRBD2. The CDR3 covers 14 residues. The trim removed 3 bases at V and 3 bases at J, leaving 2 bases unmatched. CDR1 SQVTM and CDR2 ANQGSEA come from the germline V gene. CDR3: CSVDGGRDTGELFF. The CDR3 DNA reads as TGCAGCGTTGATGGCGGGAGGGACACCGGGGAGCTGTTTTTT.

This clonotype was seen ten or more times. The V gene is TRBV12-3 or TRBV12-4, the J gene TRBJ1-1, with D uncertain. The V gene lost 3 bases and the J gene lost 4 bases, with 6 bases spanning the gap. The CDR3 is 12 residues long. DNA for the CDR3: TGTGCCAGCAGTTTGGTCTCCACTGAAGCTTTCTTT. It encodes CASSLVSTEAFF.

This clonotype occurred many times. This rearrangement joins TRBV2 to TRBJ2-1; D ambiguous. CDR3 length: 14 residues. V was cut by 6 bases and J by 8 bases, with 17 bases left in between. Germline V gene sequence: CDR1 SNHLY, CDR2 FYNNEI. CDR3 sequence: CASSPLREWDEQFF. CDR3 coding DNA: TGTGCCAGCAGCCCACTTCGCGAATGGGATGAGCAGTTCTTC.

The sample holds many counts of this clonotype. The chain uses TRBV13 and TRBJ2-7, with no clear D. The germline gives CDR1 PRHDT, CDR2 FYEKMQ (reference sequence). The CDR3 totals 14 residues. The V end lost 0 bases, the J end lost 9 bases, and 15 bases lay between the germline ends. The CDR3 nucleotides read TGTGCCAGCAGCTTAGGTTTGTTTTCGGACGTGCAGTACTTC. This translates into CASSLGLFSDVQYF.

This clonotype was detected ten times or more. The V call is TRBV20-1, the J call TRBJ1-5; D uncertain. This CDR3 has 14 residues. V was cut by 0 bases and J by 6 bases, with 12 bases left in between. Germline CDR1 and CDR2: DFQATT and SNEGSKA (reference sequence). DNA of the CDR3: TGCAGTGCTAGAGATCGGCGGGGTTTTCAGCCCCAGCATTTT. As protein: CSARDRRGFQPQHF.

This clonotype was observed many times. J is TRBJ1-2 and V is TRBV11-3; D possibly corresponds to TRBD1 (5 bases). The germline CDR1 and CDR2 sequences are SGHNT and YENEEA. Trimming took 0 bases from V and 6 from J, leaving 11 bases between them. The CDR3 sequence is 14 residues long. CDR3 DNA sequence: TGTGCCAGCAGCTTAGACCATGGGGCTGATGGCTACACCTTC. It is translated as CASSLDHGADGYTF.

This clonotype was seen many times. The chain is built from TRBV24-1 and TRBJ2-6, with D perhaps being TRBD1 or TRBD2 (6 bases each). The length of the CDR3 is 16 residues. Trimming removed 2 bases from V and 0 bases from J, with 7 bases in between. CDR1 is KGHDR and CDR2 is SFDVKD in the germline V gene. CDR3 residues: CATSDSGASGANVLTF. For the CDR3, the DNA is TGTGCCACCAGTGATTCGGGGGCCTCTGGGGCCAACGTCCTGACTTTC.

At least ten counts were recorded for this clonotype. This sequence joins TRBV7-2 and TRBJ2-7, with 9 positions matching TRBD1. Germline V lookup: CDR1 SGHTA, CDR2 FQGNSA. J lost 6 bases, V lost 5 bases, and 8 bases had no gene match. The CDR3 runs to 14 residues. The CDR3 DNA sequence: TGTGCCAGCAGCCCGAAGGGACAGGGTCGCGAGCAGTACGTC. Translation gives CASSPKGQGREQYV.

V usage is TRBV20-1 and J usage is TRBJ2-1, with D maybe TRBD2 (6 bases). Trimming removed 3 bases from V and 6 bases from J, with 12 bases in between. The CDR3 is 13 amino acids. Per the germline V gene, CDR1 is DFQATT and CDR2 is SNEGSKA (reference sequence). The CDR3 region has the DNA TGCAGTGCTAGTCCGGGGGTCCCCAATGAGCAGTTCTTC. Translation gives CSASPGVPNEQFF.

This clonotype was picked up many times. This chain uses TRBV5-4 with TRBJ2-1; 9 nucleotides line up with TRBD2. V gave up 5 bases and J gave up 4 bases; unmatched junction bases: 10. Germline V gene data show CDR1 as SGHNT and CDR2 as YYREEE (reference sequence). The CDR3 sequence is 16 residues long. The CDR3 is CASRGGGSGSYNEQFF. CDR3 sequence (DNA): TGTGCCAGCAGGGGCGGTGGTAGCGGGAGTTACAATGAGCAGTTCTTC.

This clonotype was picked up many times. The chain employs TRBV6-5 and TRBJ2-3; either TRBD1 or TRBD2 may supply D (5 bases each). The CDR3 has 13 amino acids. Per the germline V gene, CDR1 is MNHEY and CDR2 is SVGAGI. V gave up 2 bases and J gave up 3 bases, with 6 bases separating them. The CDR3 coding sequence is TGTGCCAGCAGTTACGGGGGAACAGATACGCAGTATTTT. Its translation: CASSYGGTDTQYF.

Many counts were recorded for this clonotype. The chain carries TRBV24-1 and TRBJ2-3; TRBD2 matches at 14 bases. Losses at the gene ends were 4 bases for V and 5 bases for J; bases not matched to a gene: 4. CDR1 is KGHDR and CDR2 is SFDVKD in the germline V gene. The CDR3 is 16 amino acids. CDR3: CATSDRTSGRIDTQYF. The DNA of the CDR3 is TGTGCCACCAGTGACCGGACTAGCGGGAGGATAGATACGCAGTATTTT.

Only a few counts were recorded for this clonotype. The CDR3 loop is CASSPREWDSYNEQFF. Written as DNA, the CDR3 is TGTGCCAGCAGTCCCAGAGAGTGGGACTCCTACAATGAGCAGTTCTTC. V and J are TRBV6-2 or TRBV6-3 and TRBJ2-1, with no clear D. The germline V gene encodes CDR1 MNHEY and CDR2 SVGEGT. Trimming pared 5 bases from V and 0 bases from J, leaving 14 bases between. The length of the CDR3 is 16 residues.

This clonotype was seen at least ten times. The chain recombines TRBV12-3 or TRBV12-4 with TRBJ2-1; no clear D. CDR3 size: 14 residues. Trimming took off 7 bases at V and 2 bases at J, with 12 bases between the two ends. The CDR3 protein is CASTPLETYNEQFF. CDR3 DNA sequence: TGTGCCAGCACGCCCCTGGAAACCTACAATGAGCAGTTCTTC.

This clonotype was detected many times. This chain uses TRBV4-3 with TRBJ1-4; a weak D match, TRBD1 (5 bases). The CDR3 has 14 residues. CDR1 is LGHNA, CDR2 YSLEER, per germline. Trimming took 3 bases from V and 3 from J, leaving 8 bases between them. Here the CDR3 DNA reads TGCGCCAGCAGCCACCAGGGAGCTAATGAAAAACTGTTTTTT. Translation gives CASSHQGANEKLFF.

This clonotype was seen ten or more times. The chain recombines TRBV28 with TRBJ2-3, with 7 bases aligning to TRBD1. V lost 6 bases to trimming and J lost 5 bases; unmatched junction nucleotides: 11. Germline CDR1 is MDHEN and CDR2 is SYDVKM. The CDR3 has 15 amino acids. The chain's CDR3 is CASSQARDRLDTQYF. In nucleotides, the CDR3 is TGTGCCAGCAGCCAGGCCCGGGACAGATTAGATACGCAGTATTTT.

This chain uses TRBV12-5 with TRBJ2-5; maybe TRBD2 (6 bases). The germline V gene has CDR1 LGHNT and CDR2 FRNRAP. Trimming pared 7 bases from V and 7 bases from J, leaving 16 bases between. This CDR3 is built from 13 residues. The CDR3 DNA reads TGTGCTAGTGATACCTCTAGGGAGGCGACCCAGTACTTC. Translation gives CASDTSREATQYF.

There are a few counts of this clonotype. The V gene is TRBV20-1, the J gene TRBJ2-1, with 15 bases aligning to TRBD2. Germline assignment: CDR1 DFQATT and CDR2 SNEGSKA (reference sequence). V was pared by 5 bases and J by 4 bases, with 3 bases of the junction left unmatched. CDR3 length equals 15 residues. The CDR3 DNA reads TGCAGTGCTGCCGGACTAGCGGGAGGGTACAATGAGCAGTTCTTC. This codes for CSAAGLAGGYNEQFF.

This clonotype was counted ten times or more. The rearrangement uses TRBV7-9 and TRBJ2-7, with a possible D match to TRBD1 (5 bases). This CDR3 has 13 amino acids. Trimming pared 2 bases from V and 3 bases from J, leaving 8 bases between. Germline V lookup: CDR1 SEHNR, CDR2 FQNEAQ (reference sequence). DNA of the CDR3: TGTGCCAGCAGCTTACAGGGAAACTACGAGCAGTACTTC. It specifies CASSLQGNYEQYF.